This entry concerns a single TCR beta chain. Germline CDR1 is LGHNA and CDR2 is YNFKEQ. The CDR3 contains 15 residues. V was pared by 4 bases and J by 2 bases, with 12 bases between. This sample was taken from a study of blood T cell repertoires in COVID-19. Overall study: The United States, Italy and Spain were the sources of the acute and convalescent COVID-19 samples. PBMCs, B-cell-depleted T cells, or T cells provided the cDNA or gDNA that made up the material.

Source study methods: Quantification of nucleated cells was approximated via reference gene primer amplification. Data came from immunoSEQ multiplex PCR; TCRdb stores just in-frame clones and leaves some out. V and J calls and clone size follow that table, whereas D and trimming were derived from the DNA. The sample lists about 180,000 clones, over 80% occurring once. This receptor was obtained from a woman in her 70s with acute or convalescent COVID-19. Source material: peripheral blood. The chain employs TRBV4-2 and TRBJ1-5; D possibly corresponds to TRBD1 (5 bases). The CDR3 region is CASSPIDSRNQPQHF. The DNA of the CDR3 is TGTGCCAGCAGCCCGATCGACAGTCGCAATCAGCCCCAGCATTTT.